This T cell receptor beta chain was identified in a study of blood T cell repertoires in COVID-19. For the study at large: From the United States, Italy and Spain came samples of acute and convalescent COVID-19.

The CDR3 loop spans 14 amino acids. Trimming took off 4 bases at V and 6 bases at J, with 17 bases between the two ends. Germline V gene data show CDR1 as SGHRS and CDR2 as YFSETQ. This clone was counted a single time. Sequencing used immunoSEQ multiplex PCR; TCRdb keeps in-frame clones, though not all of them. The sample yields 350,000 to 450,000 clones, around 87% seen once. The specimen sequenced was peripheral blood. The chain is built from TRBV5-1 and TRBJ2-7; maybe TRBD2 (5 bases). This receptor was obtained from a human donor in a cohort sampled during active COVID-19. This CDR3 is CASSPNSGVPEQYF. CDR3 in DNA: TGCGCCAGCAGCCCTAATTCCGGGGTTCCCGAGCAGTACTTC. The full variable domain, its missing parts supplied by reference TRBV5-1 and TRBJ2-7, is KAGVTQTPRYLIKTRGQQVTLSCSPISGHRSVSWYQQTPGQGLQFLFEYFSETQRNKGNFPGRFSGRQFSNSRSEMNVSTLELGDSALYLCASSPNSGVPEQYFGPGTRLTVT.